This TCR beta chain originates from a study of cytomegalovirus exposure and HLA in healthy donors. Study results and caveats: In an earlier analysis, productive rearrangement rates for most beta V segments clustered near 87% or 30%. After further analysis at a later stage, 16,951 TCR beta sequences were associated with HLA alleles at 0.05 false discovery rate. Most subjects had HLA-A and HLA-B alleles reportedly predicted accurately by TCR beta sequences.

Looked up from germline, CDR1 is SNHLY and CDR2 is FYNNEI. The CDR3 length is 20 residues. V gave up 8 bases and J gave up 2 bases, with 31 bases separating them. The study ran its PCR with 60 Vbeta and 13 Jbeta primers. The repertoire was sequenced with immunoSEQ multiplex PCR; TCRdb's copy has only in-frame clones and lacks some. Among 60,000 to 75,000 clones listed, around 86% were seen once. With respect to this clone: Antigen unknown.

Sequenced: PBMCs. This chain connects TRBV2 to TRBJ1-5; TRBD1 is a possible D gene (6 bases). The clonotype was recovered from a female donor in good health and CMV-seronegative. The CDR3 nucleotides are TGTGCCAGCGACGTGGGCAGGGCGATTGGAGGGGGGGTACGCAATCAGCCCCAGCATTTT. Protein: CASDVGRAIGGGVRNQPQHF.